The 18 T cell receptor beta chains below come from one sample, sequenced in a study of shared clonotypes between healthy human individuals. Data came from immunoSEQ multiplex PCR; TCRdb stores just in-frame clones and leaves some out. The sample shows about 1.5 million clones, around 98% of them seen only once. The sequencing input was naive CD4+ T cells sorted from blood. The subset here: CD45RA+ positively selected. Receptor source: a man aged 25 to 40 in good health.

Written as DNA, the CDR3 is TGCGCCAGCAGCCCTCGGGGGACAGGGATTGAAAAACTGTTTTTT. This encodes CASSPRGTGIEKLFF. This chain joins TRBV5-1 and TRBJ1-4; 9 bases agree with TRBD1. The CDR3 consists of 15 residues. Germline assignment: CDR1 SGHRS and CDR2 YFSETQ. J gave up 7 bases and V 4 bases, and 8 bases lay outside the gene matches.

The chain recombines TRBV6-5 with TRBJ2-1; the match to TRBD2 covers 9 bases. CDR3 length: 15 residues. The J segment lost 3 bases and the V segment lost 6 bases, leaving 6 bases of the junction unmatched. Germline CDR1 and CDR2: MNHEY and SVGAGI. The chain's CDR3 is CASSHDSGSYNEQFF. CDR3 in DNA: TGTGCCAGCAGCCATGATAGCGGGAGCTACAATGAGCAGTTCTTC.

As for this clone: At the DNA level, this CDR3 is encoded by other sequences in the same sample as well. CDR3 protein: CASSRGGTEAFF. In DNA, the CDR3 is TGTGCCAGCAGCAGGGGGGGCACTGAAGCTTTCTTT. The J gene is TRBJ1-1, the V gene TRBV6-1; 7 bases fit TRBD1. The CDR3 has 12 amino acids. J was trimmed by 4 bases and V by 6 bases; bases with no gene match: 2. Germline lookup yields CDR1 MNHNS and CDR2 SASEGT.

The chain combines TRBV7-8 with TRBJ1-3; D gene uncertain. Trimming removed 1 base at V and 0 bases at J, with 7 bases between. CDR1 SGHVS and CDR2 FQNEAQ come from the germline V gene. The CDR3 is made up of 15 amino acids. The CDR3 sequence is CASSLGQISGNTIYF. DNA of the CDR3: TGTGCCAGCAGCTTAGGTCAGATCTCTGGAAACACCATATATTTT.

The genes are TRBV2 and TRBJ2-5; TRBD1 matches at 7 bases. The CDR3 has 17 residues. Trimming at V came to 2 bases and at J to 0 bases, leaving 9 bases not matched to a gene. Germline V gives CDR1 SNHLY, CDR2 FYNNEI. CDR3 DNA sequence: TGTGCCAGCAGTGAACCACGCAAGACAGGGAACCAAGAGACCCAGTACTTC. Protein product: CASSEPRKTGNQETQYF.

The J gene is TRBJ1-5, the V gene TRBV28; 9 nucleotides agree with TRBD1. In germline, CDR1 is MDHEN, CDR2 SYDVKM. This CDR3 is built from 16 residues. The V segment lost 0 bases and the J segment 8 bases; nucleotides outside the gene matches: 8. The CDR3 DNA reads TGTGCCAGCAGTTTATGGGGACAGGGTAATGGGAAGCCCCAGCATTTT. This translates into CASSLWGQGNGKPQHF.

The chain carries TRBV6-1 and TRBJ1-1; D remains unclear. The CDR3 spans 13 residues. The germline CDR1 and CDR2 sequences are MNHNS and SASEGT. Trimming took 3 bases from V and 5 from J, leaving 10 bases between them. The CDR3 sequence is CASSEMWQTEAFF. The CDR3 DNA is TGTGCCAGCAGTGAGATGTGGCAGACTGAAGCTTTCTTT.

As concerns this clone: Other DNA sequences in the sample encode the same CDR3. The chain links TRBV18 to TRBJ1-3; no clear D. This CDR3 region has 13 residues. Germline CDR1 KGHSH, CDR2 LQKENI. Trimming took off 6 bases at V and 4 bases at J, with 10 bases between the two ends. CDR3 sequence reads: CASSSGLGNTIYF. The CDR3 nucleotides read TGTGCCAGCTCTTCTGGCCTCGGAAACACCATATATTTT. Drawing the rest from reference TRBV18 and TRBJ1-3, the complete variable domain is NAGVMQNPRHLVRRRGQEARLRCSPMKGHSHVYWYRQLPEEGLKFMVYLQKENIIDESGMPKERFSAEFPKEGPSILRIQQVVRGDSAAYFCASSSGLGNTIYFGEGSWLTVV.

This clone was detected once. The chain joins TRBV10-3 to TRBJ2-1; D gene uncertain. This CDR3 is built from 13 residues. Trimming shortened V by 2 bases and J by 10 bases, and 12 bases separated the two germline ends. Germline V gene sequence: CDR1 ENHRY, CDR2 SYGVKD. CDR3 coding DNA: TGTGCCATCAGTGAGAGGCCGGCGGCAGAGCAGTTCTTC. This codes for CAISERPAAEQFF.

The chain carries TRBV7-9 and TRBJ1-1; 7 bases match TRBD1. Looked up from germline, CDR1 is SEHNR and CDR2 is FQNEAQ (reference sequence). The CDR3 runs 17 residues. The V gene end was trimmed by 3 bases and the J gene end by 0 bases; junction bases not matched to a gene: 10. This CDR3 is CASSFDRALLMNTEAFF. The CDR3 DNA reads TGTGCCAGCAGCTTCGACAGGGCACTACTGATGAACACTGAAGCTTTCTTT.

CDR3 amino acids: CASSKVRWGLLNEQFF. CDR3 bases: TGTGCCAGCAGCAAGGTTAGGTGGGGGCTACTCAATGAGCAGTTCTTC. J is TRBJ2-1 and V is TRBV21-1; the table's D call TRBD1 went unverified against the DNA. TRBV21-1 is reported as a pseudogene. The CDR3 runs 16 residues.

The V call is TRBV6-1, the J call TRBJ2-7; D is uncertain. There are 13 residues in the CDR3. Per germline, CDR1 MNHNS and CDR2 SASEGT. The V end lost 0 bases, the J end lost 2 bases, and 5 bases lay between the germline ends. CDR3 sequence (DNA): TGTGCCAGCAGTGAAGCACTTCCCTACGAGCAGTACTTC. Its translation is CASSEALPYEQYF.

About this clone: Other DNA sequences in this specimen translate into the identical CDR3. V usage is TRBV6-5 and J usage is TRBJ1-5, with 8 bases lining up with TRBD1. CDR1 and CDR2 (germline): MNHEY, SVGAGI. The trim removed 5 bases at V and 1 base at J, leaving 1 base unmatched. This CDR3 contains 14 residues. CDR3 protein: CASSRTGSNQPQHF. The CDR3 nucleotides are TGTGCCAGCAGTCGGACAGGGAGCAATCAGCCCCAGCATTTT.

The V call is TRBV13, the J call TRBJ1-1; 9 positions agree with TRBD1. CDR1 and CDR2 (germline): PRHDT, FYEKMQ (reference sequence). CDR3 size: 14 residues. V lost 5 bases, J lost 4 bases, and 5 bases stayed unmatched. The CDR3, as DNA: TGTGCCAGCAGCGGGACAGGGTCCAGCACTGAAGCTTTCTTT. It translates to CASSGTGSSTEAFF.

The chain joins TRBV6-6 to TRBJ2-1, with D perhaps matching TRBD2 (6 bases). The CDR3 loop spans 14 amino acids. The germline V and J ends were trimmed by 7 bases and 4 bases, with 14 bases remaining between them. Germline lookup yields CDR1 MNHNY and CDR2 SVGAGI (reference sequence). The CDR3 region is CASKEGILYNEQFF. The CDR3 DNA sequence: TGTGCCAGCAAGGAGGGAATTCTTTACAATGAGCAGTTCTTC.

This clone came up once. The V call is TRBV6-5, the J call TRBJ1-2; 10 bases align to TRBD1. There are 14 residues in the CDR3. V lost 5 bases, J lost 7 bases, and 7 bases stayed unmatched. CDR1 is MNHEY and CDR2 is SVGAGI in the germline V gene. DNA of the CDR3: TGTGCCAGCAGTCTACGACAGGGGGCCGCTGGCTACACCTTC. It specifies CASSLRQGAAGYTF.

The J gene is TRBJ2-7, the V gene TRBV4-1; 9 bases align to TRBD2. The germline V gene has CDR1 MGHRA and CDR2 YSYEKL. The CDR3 extends over 16 amino acids. Losses at the gene ends were 0 bases for V and 4 bases for J; bases not matched to a gene: 7. The CDR3 loop reads CASSQDRGLAYYEQYF. CDR3 sequence (DNA): TGCGCCAGCAGCCAAGATCGTGGACTAGCGTATTACGAGCAGTACTTC.

The rearrangement uses TRBV19 and TRBJ2-1; no clear D. Germline lookup yields CDR1 LNHDA and CDR2 SQIVND (reference sequence). Trimming took 0 bases from V and 16 from J, leaving 10 bases between them. This CDR3 has 11 residues. CDR3 nucleotides: TGTGCCAGTAGTATAGATCAGAGGCCTTTCTTC. Translated: CASSIDQRPFF.